This TCR beta chain appears in the sequencing data of a study of identical twins. Study observations and caveats: The more abundant beta clonotypes in cord blood had fewer insertions, and memory repertoires did not show this.

MiXCR, run by TCRdb on the 5' RACE reads, gives a single entry per CDR3 protein. The profile shows around 690,000 distinct CDR3 sequences, approximately 21% of them singletons. This CDR3 is 13 amino acids long. Trimming stripped 2 bases from V and 1 base from J, with 8 bases between. CDR1 GTSNPN and CDR2 SVGIG come from the germline V gene (reference sequence). This clonotype was counted a few times. The antigen remains undetermined. These sequences were also reported in another study, on T cells expressing NK-cell markers.

This chain connects TRBV30 to TRBJ1-1, with no clear D. This TCR was recovered from a woman aged 18-29 years in good health. Sequencing was done on a sample of PBMCs. The CDR3 region is CAWSSFTNTEAFF. The CDR3 coding sequence is TGTGCCTGGAGTAGTTTCACGAACACTGAAGCTTTCTTT.